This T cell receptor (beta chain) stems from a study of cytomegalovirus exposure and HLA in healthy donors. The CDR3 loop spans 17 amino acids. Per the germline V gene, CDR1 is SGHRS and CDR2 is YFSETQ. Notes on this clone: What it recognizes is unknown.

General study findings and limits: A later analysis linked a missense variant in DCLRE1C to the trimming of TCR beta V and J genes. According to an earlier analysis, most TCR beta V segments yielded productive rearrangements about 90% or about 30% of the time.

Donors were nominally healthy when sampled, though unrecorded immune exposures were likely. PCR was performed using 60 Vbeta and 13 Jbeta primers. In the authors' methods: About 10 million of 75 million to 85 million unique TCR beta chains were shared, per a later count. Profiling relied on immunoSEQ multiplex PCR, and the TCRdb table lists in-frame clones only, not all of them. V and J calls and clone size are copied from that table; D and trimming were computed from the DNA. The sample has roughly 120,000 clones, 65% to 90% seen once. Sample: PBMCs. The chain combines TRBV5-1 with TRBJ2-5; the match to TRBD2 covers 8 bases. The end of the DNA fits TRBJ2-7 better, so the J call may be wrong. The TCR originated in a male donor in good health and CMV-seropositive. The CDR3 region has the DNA TGCGCCAGCAGCCCCTCGGGGGGGTCCCAAAACTCCTACGAGCAGTACTTC. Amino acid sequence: CASSPSGGSQNSYEQYF.